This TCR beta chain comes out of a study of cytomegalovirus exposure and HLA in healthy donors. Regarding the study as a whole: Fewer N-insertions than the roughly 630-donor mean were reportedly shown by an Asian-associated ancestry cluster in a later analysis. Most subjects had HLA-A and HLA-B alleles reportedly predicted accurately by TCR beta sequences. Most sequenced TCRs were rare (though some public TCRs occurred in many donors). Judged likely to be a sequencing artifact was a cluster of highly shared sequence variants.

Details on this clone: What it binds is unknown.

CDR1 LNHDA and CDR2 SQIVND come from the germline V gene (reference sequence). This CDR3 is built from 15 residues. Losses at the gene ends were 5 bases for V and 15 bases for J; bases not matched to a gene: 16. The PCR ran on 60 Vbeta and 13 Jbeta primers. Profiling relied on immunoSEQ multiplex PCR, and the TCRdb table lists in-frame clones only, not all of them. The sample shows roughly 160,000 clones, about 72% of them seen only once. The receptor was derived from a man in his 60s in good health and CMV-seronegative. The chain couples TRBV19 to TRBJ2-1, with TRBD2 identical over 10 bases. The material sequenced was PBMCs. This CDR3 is CASSLYRQREGLPFF. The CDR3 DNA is TGTGCCAGTAGTCTCTACCGCCAGCGGGAGGGCCTTCCGTTCTTC.